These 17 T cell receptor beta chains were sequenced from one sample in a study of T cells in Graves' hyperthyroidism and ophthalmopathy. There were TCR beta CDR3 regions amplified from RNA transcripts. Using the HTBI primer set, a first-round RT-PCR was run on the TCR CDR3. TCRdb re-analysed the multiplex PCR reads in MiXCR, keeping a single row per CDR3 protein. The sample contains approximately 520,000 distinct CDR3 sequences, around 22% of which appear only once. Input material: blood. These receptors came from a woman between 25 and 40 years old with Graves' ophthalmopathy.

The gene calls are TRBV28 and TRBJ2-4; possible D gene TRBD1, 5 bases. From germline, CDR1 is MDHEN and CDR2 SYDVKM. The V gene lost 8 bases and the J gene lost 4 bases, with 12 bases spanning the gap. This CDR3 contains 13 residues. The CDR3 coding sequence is TGTGCCAGCGCTGGGGCATCAAAAAACATTCAGTACTTC. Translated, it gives CASAGASKNIQYF.

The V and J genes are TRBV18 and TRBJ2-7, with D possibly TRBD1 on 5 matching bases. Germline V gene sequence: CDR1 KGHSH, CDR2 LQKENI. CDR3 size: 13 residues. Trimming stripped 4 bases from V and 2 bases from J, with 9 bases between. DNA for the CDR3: TGTGCCAGCTCACGGGGCGAAACCTACGAGCAGTACTTC. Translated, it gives CASSRGETYEQYF.

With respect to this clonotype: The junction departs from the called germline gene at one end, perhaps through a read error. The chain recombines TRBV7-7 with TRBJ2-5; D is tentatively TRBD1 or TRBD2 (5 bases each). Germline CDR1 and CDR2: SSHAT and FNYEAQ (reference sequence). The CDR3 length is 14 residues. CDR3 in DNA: TGTGCTAGCAGCTTAGTCTGGGGGATCGAGACCCAGTACTTC. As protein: CASSLVWGIETQYF.

DNA for the CDR3: TGTGCCACCAACGGGGGTAACTATGGCTACACCTTC. Its translation: CATNGGNYGYTF. This rearrangement joins TRBV6-1 to TRBJ1-2; D possibly corresponds to TRBD1 (5 bases). The CDR3 is 12 amino acids. The V and J ends lost 10 bases and 1 base respectively, with 10 bases between them. Germline-derived CDR1 and CDR2 are MNHNS and SASEGT.

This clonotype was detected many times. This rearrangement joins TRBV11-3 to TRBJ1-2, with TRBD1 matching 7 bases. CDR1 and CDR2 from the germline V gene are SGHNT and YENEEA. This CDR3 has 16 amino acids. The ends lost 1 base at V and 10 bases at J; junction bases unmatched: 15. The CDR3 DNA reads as TGTGCCAGCAGCTTAGTACCCCGACGGGGGGACAGCTTCTACACCTTC. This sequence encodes CASSLVPRRGDSFYTF.

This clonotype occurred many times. CDR3 residues: CASSFSGRAGYTF. In nucleotides, the CDR3 is TGTGCCAGCAGTTTTTCCGGGAGGGCTGGCTACACCTTC. The chain employs TRBV12-3 or TRBV12-4 and TRBJ1-2; D gene ambiguous. The CDR3 runs to 13 residues. Deletions cut 3 bases from V and 7 bases from J, with 12 bases between.

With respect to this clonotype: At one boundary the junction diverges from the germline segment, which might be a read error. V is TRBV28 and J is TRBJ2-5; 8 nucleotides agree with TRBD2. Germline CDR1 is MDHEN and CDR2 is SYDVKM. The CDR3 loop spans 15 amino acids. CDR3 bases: TGTGCCAGCAGACCTCGATTTAGCGGGGAAGAGACCAAGTACTTC. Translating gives CASRPRFSGEETKYF.

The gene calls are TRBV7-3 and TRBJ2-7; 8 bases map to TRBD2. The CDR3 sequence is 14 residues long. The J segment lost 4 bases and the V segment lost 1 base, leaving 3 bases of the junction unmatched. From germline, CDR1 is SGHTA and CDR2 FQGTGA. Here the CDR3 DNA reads TGTGCCAGCAGCTTAATGCCTAGCGGGTACGAGCAGTACTTC. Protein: CASSLMPSGYEQYF.

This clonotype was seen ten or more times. For the CDR3, the DNA is TGCAGTGCTAGAGTTTATGAGATTACTAACTATGGCTACACCTTC. This codes for CSARVYEITNYGYTF. The V gene is TRBV20-1, the J gene TRBJ1-2, with unresolved D. V lost 1 base and J lost 0, with 12 bases in between. The germline gives CDR1 DFQATT, CDR2 SNEGSKA (reference sequence). The CDR3 covers 15 residues.

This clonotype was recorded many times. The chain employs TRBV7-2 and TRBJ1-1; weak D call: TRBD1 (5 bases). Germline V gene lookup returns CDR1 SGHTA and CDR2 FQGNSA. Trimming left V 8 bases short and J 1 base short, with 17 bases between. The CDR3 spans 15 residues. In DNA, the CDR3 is TGTGCCAGCGGGTACCGATTGGGGGGGAACACTGAAGCTTTCTTT. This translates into CASGYRLGGNTEAFF.

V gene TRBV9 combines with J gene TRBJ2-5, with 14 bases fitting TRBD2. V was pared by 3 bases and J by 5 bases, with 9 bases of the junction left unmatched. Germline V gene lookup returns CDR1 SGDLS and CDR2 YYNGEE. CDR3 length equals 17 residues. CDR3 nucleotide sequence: TGTGCCAGCAGCGCGACTAGCGGGAGGGCCCGTGGGGAGACCCAGTACTTC. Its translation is CASSATSGRARGETQYF.

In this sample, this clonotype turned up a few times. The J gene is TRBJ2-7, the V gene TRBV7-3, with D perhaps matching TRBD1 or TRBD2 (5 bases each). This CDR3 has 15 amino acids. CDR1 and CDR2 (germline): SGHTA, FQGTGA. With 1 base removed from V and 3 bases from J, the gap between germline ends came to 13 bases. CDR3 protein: CASSLIGTTDYEQYF. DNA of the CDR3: TGTGCCAGCAGCTTAATAGGGACGACGGACTACGAGCAGTACTTC.

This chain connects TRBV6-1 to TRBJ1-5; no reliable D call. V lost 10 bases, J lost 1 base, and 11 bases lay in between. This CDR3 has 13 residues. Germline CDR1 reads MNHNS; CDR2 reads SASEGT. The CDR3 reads CATWVSSNQPQHF. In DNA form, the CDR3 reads TGTGCCACCTGGGTCAGCAGCAATCAGCCCCAGCATTTT.

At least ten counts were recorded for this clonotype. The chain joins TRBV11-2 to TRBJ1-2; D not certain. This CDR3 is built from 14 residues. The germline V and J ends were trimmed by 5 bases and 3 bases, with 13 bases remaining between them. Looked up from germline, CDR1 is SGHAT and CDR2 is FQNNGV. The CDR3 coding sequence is TGTGCCAGCAGCGATACACAAGGATACTATGGCTACACCTTC. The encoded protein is CASSDTQGYYGYTF.

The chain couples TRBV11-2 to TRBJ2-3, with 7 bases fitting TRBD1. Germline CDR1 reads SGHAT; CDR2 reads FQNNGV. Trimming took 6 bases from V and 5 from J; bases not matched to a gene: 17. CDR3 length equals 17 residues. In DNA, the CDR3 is TGTGCCAGCAGACGATTTAGGGGGCCGGCGGTTGGAGATACGCAGTATTTT. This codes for CASRRFRGPAVGDTQYF.

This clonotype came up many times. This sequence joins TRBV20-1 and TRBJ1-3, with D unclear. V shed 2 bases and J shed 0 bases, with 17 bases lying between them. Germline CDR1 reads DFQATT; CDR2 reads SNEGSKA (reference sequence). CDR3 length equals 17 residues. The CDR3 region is CSARIKDGYYSGNTIYF. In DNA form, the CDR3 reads TGCAGTGCTAGAATAAAGGACGGGTACTACTCTGGAAACACCATATATTTT.

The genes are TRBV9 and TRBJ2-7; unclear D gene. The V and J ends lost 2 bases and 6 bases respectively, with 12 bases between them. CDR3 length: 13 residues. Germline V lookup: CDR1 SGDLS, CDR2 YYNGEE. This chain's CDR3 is CASSVAVGVEQYF. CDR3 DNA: TGTGCCAGCAGCGTTGCCGTAGGTGTCGAGCAGTACTTC. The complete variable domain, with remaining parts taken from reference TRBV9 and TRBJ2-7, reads DSGVTQTPKHLITATGQRVTLRCSPRSGDLSVYWYQQSLDQGLQFLIQYYNGEERAKGNILERFSAQQFPDLHSELNLSSLELGDSALYFCASSVAVGVEQYFGPGTRLTVT.